This T cell receptor beta chain was sequenced for a study of post-analysis software for immune sequencing data. Study-wide context: Progressive-relapsing, secondary progressive and relapsing-remitting multiple sclerosis were among the disease courses included. Study results and limitations: Those with multiple sclerosis, the patient group, showed significantly lower normalized Chao1 diversity than controls. Patients carried roughly 5 TRBV segments more frequently than controls did, and TRBV5-6, TRBV5-1 and TRBV20-1 were among them.

TCR beta libraries were prepared from cDNA with unique molecular identifiers. TCRdb passed the PCR reads through MiXCR, listing each CDR3 protein once. Found here are 600,000 to 700,000 distinct CDR3 sequences, 59% of them singletons; the top ten hold 11%. This CDR3 spans 16 amino acids. Turning to this clonotype: Its antigen remains unknown.

The receptor comes from a girl aged 2-10 years with multiple sclerosis. What was sequenced was blood. The genes are TRBV21-1 and TRBJ1-2; the table calls TRBD1, which could not be checked here. TRBV21-1 is deemed a pseudogene. The CDR3 loop reads CASSKLPARGNYGYTF. Here the CDR3 DNA reads TGTGCCAGCAGCAAATTACCAGCCAGGGGGAACTATGGCTACACCTTC.